Sequencing of this T cell receptor (beta chain) was carried out in a study of T cells in Graves' hyperthyroidism and ophthalmopathy. In the study overall: Blood was drawn when the patient was first diagnosed and still untreated.

Hyperthyroidism patients were newly diagnosed, had disease duration under 2 months, and were aged 18 to 65 years. Used for diagnoses were clinical symptoms, serum thyroxine and TRAb, thyroid ultrasound and orbital computed tomography. This clonotype was seen at least ten times. There were TCR beta CDR3 regions amplified from RNA transcripts. TCR CDR3 regions were first amplified by RT-PCR with HTBI primers. TCRdb reprocessed the multiplex PCR reads via MiXCR and lists one record per CDR3 protein. The data show hundreds of thousands of distinct CDR3 sequences, with around 17% seen just once and roughly 44% held by the top ten. Germline V CDR1 and CDR2: SGHRS, YFSETQ. CDR3 length: 14 residues. V shed 1 base, J shed 5 bases, and the junction held 5 bases outside the gene matches.

This rearrangement joins TRBV5-1 to TRBJ2-7; TRBD1 matches at 8 bases. The sequenced material came from blood. The sequence was collected from a man aged 35 to 55 with Graves' hyperthyroidism. In DNA, the CDR3 is TGCGCCAGCAGCTTGACAGGGGGAAGGGACGAGCAGTACTTC. It translates to CASSLTGGRDEQYF.